One TCR beta chain is described in this entry. This CDR3 spans 15 amino acids. The junction had 3 bases not matched to a gene; V was cut back by 3 bases and J by 4 bases. The germline V gene encodes CDR1 KGHSH and CDR2 LQKENI. As processed by the authors: Amplification of reference gene primers provided the estimated nucleated cell counts. TCRdb keeps only in-frame clones here, not all; method: immunoSEQ multiplex PCR. The DNA was the basis for D and trimming; V, J and clone size are from that table. Of over 90,000 clones in the sample, around nine tenths are singletons; the top ten hold 15% to 20%. These data belong to a study of blood T cell repertoires in COVID-19. Study-level background: The United States, Italy and Spain provided the acute and convalescent COVID-19 samples. T cells, B-cell-depleted T cells, or PBMCs provided the cDNA or gDNA that served as material.

This chain links TRBV18 with TRBJ2-5; TRBD2 agrees at 12 bases. The clonotype originates from a woman at least 80 years old in a cohort sampled during active COVID-19. What was sequenced was peripheral blood. The CDR3 DNA reads as TGTGCCAGCTCACCGACTAGCGGGAGAGTAGAGACCCAGTACTTC. Translating gives CASSPTSGRVETQYF.